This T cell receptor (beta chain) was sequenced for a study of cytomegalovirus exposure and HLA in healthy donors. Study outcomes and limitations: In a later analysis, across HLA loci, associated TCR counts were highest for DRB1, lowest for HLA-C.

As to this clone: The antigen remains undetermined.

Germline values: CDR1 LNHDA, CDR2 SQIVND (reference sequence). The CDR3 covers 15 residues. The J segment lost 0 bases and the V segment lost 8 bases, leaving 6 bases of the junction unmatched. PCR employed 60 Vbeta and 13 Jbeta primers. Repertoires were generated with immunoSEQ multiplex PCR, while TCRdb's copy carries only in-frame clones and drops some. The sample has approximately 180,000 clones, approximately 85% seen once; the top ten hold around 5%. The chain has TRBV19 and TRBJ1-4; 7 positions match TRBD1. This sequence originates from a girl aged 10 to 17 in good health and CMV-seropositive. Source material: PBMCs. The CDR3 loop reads CASGGQFATNEKLFF. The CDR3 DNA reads TGTGCCAGTGGGGGACAGTTTGCAACTAATGAAAAACTGTTTTTT.